These 25 T cell receptor beta chains were all obtained from the same sample, sequenced in a study of T cells in tuberculosis. Clones were sequenced by immunoSEQ multiplex PCR, and TCRdb holds only the in-frame ones, with some missing. This table holds approximately 35,000 clones, around 97% found once. The sequenced material came from PBMCs. Every receptor here comes from a donor aged 10-29 years with latent tuberculosis or without tuberculosis infection.

The chain recombines TRBV28 with TRBJ2-1; D may be TRBD1 (6 bases). This CDR3 region has 16 residues. V was pared by 1 base and J by 2 bases, with 12 bases between. CDR1 MDHEN and CDR2 SYDVKM come from the germline V gene. CDR3 sequence reads: CASSLSSRGPYNEQFF. The CDR3 coding sequence is TGTGCCAGCAGTTTATCGTCCAGGGGACCCTACAATGAGCAGTTCTTC.

The chain links TRBV18 to TRBJ2-7, with TRBD1 matching over 9 bases. Germline CDR1 is KGHSH and CDR2 is LQKENI. V shed 5 bases and J 2 bases; nucleotides not matched to a gene: 7. This CDR3 spans 15 amino acids. The CDR3 coding sequence is TGTGCCAGCTCAGAAGCCCGGGACAGGGCCTACGAGCAGTACTTC. Amino acid sequence: CASSEARDRAYEQYF.

This chain links TRBV5-1 with TRBJ1-4; unclear D gene. Germline CDR1 SGHRS, CDR2 YFSETQ. Trimming took off 4 bases at V and 4 bases at J, with 11 bases between the two ends. The CDR3 runs 14 residues. CDR3 sequence: CASSQSAGNEKLFF. CDR3 nucleotides: TGCGCCAGCAGCCAATCGGCGGGTAATGAAAAACTGTTTTTT.

This clone was counted once. The chain uses TRBV28 and TRBJ2-6; D is unresolved. V lost 5 bases and J lost 1, with 15 bases in between. CDR3 length equals 17 residues. Looked up from germline, CDR1 is MDHEN and CDR2 is SYDVKM. The DNA of the CDR3 is TGTGCCAGCAGTCTCCGAGGAACCATATCTGGGGCCAACGTCCTGACTTTC. The encoded protein is CASSLRGTISGANVLTF.

CDR3 in amino acids: CASTLLDSYYGYTF. The CDR3 DNA reads TGTGCCAGTACCTTACTCGACAGCTACTATGGCTACACCTTC. This sequence joins TRBV19 and TRBJ1-2; D may be TRBD1 (5 bases). V lost 7 bases, J lost 3 bases, and 15 bases lay in between. The germline gives CDR1 LNHDA, CDR2 SQIVND (reference sequence). The CDR3 totals 14 residues.

The chain has TRBV28 and TRBJ1-5; TRBD1 is a possible D gene (6 bases). Deletions cut 5 bases from V and 0 bases from J, with 17 bases between. Germline V gene sequence: CDR1 MDHEN, CDR2 SYDVKM. This CDR3 contains 17 residues. In DNA, the CDR3 is TGTGCCAGCAGTCTTACTCGATACAGGGATAGCAATCAGCCCCAGCATTTT. It codes for CASSLTRYRDSNQPQHF.

The V gene is TRBV18, the J gene TRBJ2-7; D remains unclear. The germline CDR1 and CDR2 sequences are KGHSH and LQKENI. The CDR3 totals 15 residues. Trimming took 2 bases from V and 0 from J, leaving 11 bases between them. CDR3: CASSPNRMSSYEQYF. CDR3 nucleotide sequence: TGTGCCAGCTCACCAAACAGAATGAGCTCCTACGAGCAGTACTTC. The complete variable domain, with remaining parts taken from reference TRBV18 and TRBJ2-7, reads NAGVMQNPRHLVRRRGQEARLRCSPMKGHSHVYWYRQLPEEGLKFMVYLQKENIIDESGMPKERFSAEFPKEGPSILRIQQVVRGDSAAYFCASSPNRMSSYEQYFGPGTRLTVT.

The chain employs TRBV4-2 and TRBJ1-5; TRBD1 is a possible D gene (5 bases). Trimming stripped 1 base from V and 3 bases from J, with 13 bases between. This CDR3 has 16 residues. CDR1 LGHNA and CDR2 YNFKEQ come from the germline V gene. The CDR3 reads CASSQVPGDPNQPQHF. DNA for the CDR3: TGTGCCAGCAGCCAAGTTCCGGGGGACCCCAATCAGCCCCAGCATTTT.

The V call is TRBV4-1, the J call TRBJ1-2, with 7 bases that match TRBD1. The germline gives CDR1 MGHRA, CDR2 YSYEKL. V lost 4 bases and J lost 3; bases outside the gene matches: 5. This CDR3 is built from 14 residues. The CDR3 DNA is TGCGCCAGCAGCCTCCGGGACAGAGACTATGGCTACACCTTC. Encoded protein: CASSLRDRDYGYTF.

This chain connects TRBV5-1 to TRBJ2-1; D not certain. Trimming pared 0 bases from V and 6 bases from J, leaving 10 bases between. CDR1 is SGHRS and CDR2 is YFSETQ in the germline V gene. The CDR3 is made up of 14 amino acids. The CDR3: CASSLGAQPNEQFF. The CDR3 DNA follows: TGCGCCAGCAGCTTGGGAGCGCAGCCCAATGAGCAGTTCTTC.

The CDR3 region is CASSPLNGTSGRAGNEQFF. The CDR3, as DNA: TGTGCCAGCAGTCCCCTTAACGGGACTAGCGGGAGGGCGGGCAATGAGCAGTTCTTC. V is TRBV27 and J is TRBJ2-1; 16 bases align to TRBD2. The CDR3 is made up of 19 amino acids. Unmatched junction bases numbered 13, after V lost 5 bases and J lost 6 bases. Germline CDR1 is MNHEY and CDR2 is SMNVEV (reference sequence).

This chain joins TRBV5-6 and TRBJ2-7; D call uncertain. V was shortened by 0 bases and J by 2 bases, with 9 bases between the two germline ends. This CDR3 has 14 residues. Germline V gives CDR1 SGHDT, CDR2 YYEEEE. CDR3 loop: CASSLDRSTYEQYF. In DNA form, the CDR3 reads TGTGCCAGCAGCTTGGACCGGTCGACCTACGAGCAGTACTTC.

This sequence joins TRBV4-2 and TRBJ1-2; 8 bases match TRBD1. V lost 0 bases to trimming and J lost 8 bases; unmatched junction nucleotides: 8. Germline assignment: CDR1 LGHNA and CDR2 YNFKEQ. The CDR3 covers 15 residues. The CDR3 bases are TGTGCCAGCAGCCAAGATGTCAGGGGGCGCGGCGGCTACACCTTC. Translating it yields CASSQDVRGRGGYTF.

V usage is TRBV20-1 and J usage is TRBJ2-3; D unresolved. This CDR3 has 11 residues. The V gene's germline CDR1 is DFQATT and CDR2 SNEGSKA (reference sequence). V gave up 6 bases and J gave up 7 bases, with 11 bases separating them. Written as DNA, the CDR3 is TGCAGTGCGTATCAGGTATATACGCAGTATTTT. Amino acids: CSAYQVYTQYF.

This rearrangement joins TRBV5-1 to TRBJ1-5; D unclear. This CDR3 contains 13 residues. The germline V and J ends were trimmed by 1 base and 5 bases, with 7 bases remaining between them. CDR1 and CDR2 from the germline V gene are SGHRS and YFSETQ. The CDR3 reads CASSLFGDQPQHF. For the CDR3, the DNA is TGCGCCAGCAGCTTGTTCGGGGATCAGCCCCAGCATTTT.

V gene TRBV6-5 combines with J gene TRBJ2-4, with D possibly matching TRBD1 (6 bases). The germline V gene encodes CDR1 MNHEY and CDR2 SVGAGI. V gave up 4 bases and J gave up 0 bases, with 13 bases separating them. This CDR3 spans 16 amino acids. This CDR3 is CASSSQGLLAKNIQYF. In DNA form, the CDR3 reads TGTGCCAGCAGTTCCCAGGGGTTACTAGCCAAAAACATTCAGTACTTC.

The chain joins TRBV9 to TRBJ2-3, with D perhaps TRBD1 (6 bases). This CDR3 comprises 15 residues. Trimming removed 3 bases at V and 11 bases at J, with 22 bases between. Germline CDR1 is SGDLS and CDR2 is YYNGEE. The CDR3 DNA sequence: TGTGCCAGCAGCGCCCGAGCTTATACAGGGTCCGAGCAGTATTTT. Translated: CASSARAYTGSEQYF.

This sequence joins TRBV5-6 and TRBJ2-7; perhaps TRBD1 as D (5 bases). Trimming cost V 0 bases and J 12 bases, with 16 bases left between them. The CDR3 has 13 amino acids. The germline V gene has CDR1 SGHDT and CDR2 YYEEEE. CDR3 protein: CASSLGTGSVLYF. As DNA, the CDR3 is TGTGCCAGCAGCTTGGGCACAGGTAGTGTGTTGTACTTC.

Concerning this clone: The junction does not match germline at one end; this may be a read error. The chain recombines TRBV5-4 with TRBJ2-7; TRBD1 matches 9 bases. From germline, CDR1 is SGHNT and CDR2 YYREEE (reference sequence). The CDR3 contains 14 residues. The CDR3, as DNA: TGTGCCAGTAGCTTGGACAGGGGCACCTACGAGCAGTACTTC. Encoded protein: CASSLDRGTYEQYF.

The chain uses TRBV5-8 and TRBJ1-1, with unresolved D. The ends were cut back, 4 bases at V and 1 base at J, with 8 bases in the middle. The CDR3 consists of 13 residues. Germline V CDR1 and CDR2: SGHTS, YDEGEE. This CDR3 reads CASSRRQNTEAFF. As DNA, the CDR3 is TGTGCCAGCAGCCGCCGACAGAACACTGAAGCTTTCTTT.

The DNA for the CDR3 is TGTGCCAGCTCACCCGGGCCGGGGACAGGGATTTTTAACGAGCAGTACTTC. As protein: CASSPGPGTGIFNEQYF. The V gene is TRBV18, the J gene TRBJ2-7; 9 bases align to TRBD1. V lost 3 bases, J lost 5 bases, and 14 bases stayed unmatched. The CDR3 is 17 residues long. Germline lookup yields CDR1 KGHSH and CDR2 LQKENI.

This clone is a singleton in its sample. The V call is TRBV5-1, the J call TRBJ2-5; 10 nucleotides align to TRBD2. Germline values: CDR1 SGHRS, CDR2 YFSETQ. With 1 base clipped from V and 1 base from J, the junction kept 10 bases outside the gene matches. The CDR3 sequence is 18 residues long. CDR3 DNA sequence: TGCGCCAGCAGCTTGAGTTCTAGCGGGGGATACCTCCAAGAGACCCAGTACTTC. Encoded protein: CASSLSSSGGYLQETQYF.

The chain recombines TRBV5-6 with TRBJ1-2; perhaps TRBD1 as D (6 bases). Trimming shortened V by 6 bases and J by 8 bases, and 20 bases separated the two germline ends. The CDR3 totals 14 residues. In germline, CDR1 is SGHDT, CDR2 YYEEEE. The CDR3 is CASTYRGARGGYTF. The DNA for the CDR3 is TGTGCCAGCACCTACCGGGGGGCCAGGGGAGGCTACACCTTC.

V and J are TRBV28 and TRBJ1-1, with D possibly being TRBD1 (6 bases). Germline-derived CDR1 and CDR2 are MDHEN and SYDVKM. The CDR3 extends over 14 amino acids. The V gene lost 5 bases and the J gene lost 2 bases, with 12 bases spanning the gap. CDR3 loop: CASSRGQPNTEAFF. CDR3 coding DNA: TGTGCCAGCAGTCGTGGACAGCCTAACACTGAAGCTTTCTTT.

The chain combines TRBV6-1 with TRBJ1-2; 7 nucleotides agree with TRBD1. The CDR3 is 15 amino acids. The ends lost 5 bases at V and 4 bases at J; junction bases unmatched: 10. CDR1 is MNHNS, CDR2 SASEGT, per germline. In DNA, the CDR3 is TGTGCCAGCAGTAACGAAAGGGGGCGCACCTATGGCTACACCTTC. Protein product: CASSNERGRTYGYTF.